The source of this T cell receptor (beta chain) is a study of regulatory T cells in long-lasting Graves disease. Libraries of TCR beta came from iRepertoire HTBI primers plus Arm-PCR of CDR3 regions. MiXCR, run by TCRdb on the multiplex PCR reads, gives a single entry per CDR3 protein. The profile shows 300,000 to 350,000 distinct CDR3 sequences, 15% to 20% of them singletons. Study-level findings and limits: TRBV28, TRBJ1-2 and TRBJ2-5 emerged as the favored segments in persistent disease. Thyroid tissue was not studied; only peripheral blood was. New patients shared fewer public clonotypes (about 970) than persistent patients did (roughly 2,500).

The CDR3 is made up of 12 amino acids. Trimming removed 7 bases from V and 6 bases from J, with 12 bases in between. The V gene's germline CDR1 is SQVTM and CDR2 ANQGSEA. As for time point: persistent/refractory GD, antithyroid drugs over 5 years with positive TRAb. RNA from PBMCs was the source of the TCR library. EDTA tubes held 8 to 10 milliliters of peripheral blood from each patient. Regarding this clonotype: The antigen is unknown.

The source material was peripheral blood mononuclear cells (PBMCs), sampled when the disease was refractory, from a patient treated with antithyroid drugs. This chain uses TRBV29-1 with TRBJ2-2, with D perhaps given as TRBD1 or TRBD2 (5 bases each). This TCR was sampled from a female donor with Graves disease. The CDR3 protein is CSGAGAAGELFF. The CDR3 DNA sequence: TGCAGCGGGGCCGGGGCCGCCGGGGAGCTGTTTTTT.